This T cell receptor (beta chain) was profiled in a study of T cell changes during pregnancy in multiple sclerosis. Only in-frame clones appear in the TCRdb table, and some are missing; sequencing was by immunoSEQ multiplex PCR. The data contain about 40,000 clones, about 91% of them singletons. Germline V gene data show CDR1 as MRHNA and CDR2 as SNTAGT. Trimming cost V 2 bases and J 10 bases, with 24 bases left between them. The CDR3 is made up of 17 amino acids. The source material was CD8+ T cells from peripheral blood mononuclear cells, sampled before pregnancy. The chain is built from TRBV6-4 and TRBJ1-5; weak D call: TRBD1 (5 bases). This TCR was recovered from a female donor with multiple sclerosis, enrolled in a pregnancy study. CDR3 region: CASSDDPTGPLHSPQHF. Written as DNA, the CDR3 is TGTGCCAGCAGTGACGACCCTACAGGTCCTCTGCACAGTCCCCAGCATTTT.